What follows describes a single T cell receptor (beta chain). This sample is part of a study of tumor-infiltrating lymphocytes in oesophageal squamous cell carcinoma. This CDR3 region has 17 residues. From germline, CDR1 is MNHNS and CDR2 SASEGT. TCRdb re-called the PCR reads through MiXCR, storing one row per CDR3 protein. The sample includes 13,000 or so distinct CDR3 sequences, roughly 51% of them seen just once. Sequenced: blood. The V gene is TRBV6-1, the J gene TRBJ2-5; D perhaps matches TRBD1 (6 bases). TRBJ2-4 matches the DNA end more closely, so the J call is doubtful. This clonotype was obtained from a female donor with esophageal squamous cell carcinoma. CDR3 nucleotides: TGTGCCAGCAGGGGTCGACAGGACTTACTAGCCAAAAACATTCAGTACTTC. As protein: CASRGRQDLLAKNIQYF.